A single sample gave rise to the 14 T cell receptor beta chains below, sequenced in a study of Ad26.COV2.S vaccination and SARS-CoV-2 variants. Treatment defined: 19 received Ad26.COV2.S at low or high dose, single or two shots; about 5 received placebo; per-sample allocation not given. The investigators took samples on day 63 after the first vaccine or placebo injection. Data came from immunoSEQ multiplex PCR; TCRdb stores just in-frame clones and leaves some out. The sample yields 300,000 to 500,000 clones, 88% seen once. Sample: peripheral blood, taken in a trial of Ad26.COV2.S vaccine versus placebo. The receptor source for this set is a person between 18 and 59 years old who received the Ad26.COV2.S COVID-19 vaccine or a placebo.

The gene calls are TRBV19 and TRBJ2-1; D is ambiguous. V lost 2 bases to trimming and J lost 5 bases, with 7 bases between them. This CDR3 region has 13 residues. CDR1 and CDR2 (germline): LNHDA, SQIVND (reference sequence). The CDR3 loop reads CASSIRTDNEQFF. CDR3 nucleotides: TGTGCCAGTAGTATACGTACGGACAATGAGCAGTTCTTC.

The sample holds a few counts of this clone. V and J are TRBV6-5 and TRBJ1-2, with a weak D call TRBD1 (6 bases). The CDR3 spans 16 residues. Trimming pared 0 bases from V and 1 base from J, leaving 12 bases between. The germline gives CDR1 MNHEY, CDR2 SVGAGI. DNA of the CDR3: TGTGCCAGCAGTTACTCGGGGGGCGCATATAACTATGGCTACACCTTC. Translating it yields CASSYSGGAYNYGYTF.

This sequence joins TRBV19 and TRBJ2-1; 14 bases align to TRBD2. Per germline, CDR1 LNHDA and CDR2 SQIVND (reference sequence). The J segment lost 7 bases and the V segment lost 5 bases, leaving 7 bases of the junction unmatched. The CDR3 extends over 16 amino acids. This CDR3 reads CASSPRLAGGSNEQFF. CDR3 coding DNA: TGTGCCAGTAGTCCCCGACTAGCGGGGGGGAGTAATGAGCAGTTCTTC.

This clone was seen only once. The chain joins TRBV5-4 to TRBJ1-2; D is unclear. The CDR3 length is 14 residues. Germline V CDR1 and CDR2: SGHNT, YYREEE (reference sequence). V was pared by 2 bases and J by 8 bases, with 16 bases between. CDR3: CASSFALRNHGYTF. As DNA, the CDR3 is TGTGCCAGCAGCTTCGCGCTGAGGAACCACGGCTACACCTTC. Using reference TRBV5-4 and TRBJ1-2 for the parts outside the CDR3, the full variable domain is ETGVTQSPTHLIKTRGQQVTLRCSSQSGHNTVSWYQQALGQGPQFIFQYYREEENGRGNFPPRFSGLQFPNYSSELNVNALELDDSALYLCASSFALRNHGYTFGSGTRLTVV.

This clone occurred a few times. V and J are TRBV10-3 and TRBJ2-7; no reliable D call. The germline gives CDR1 ENHRY, CDR2 SYGVKD. With 4 bases removed from V and 2 bases from J, the gap between germline ends came to 12 bases. The CDR3 spans 14 residues. The DNA for the CDR3 is TGTGCCATCAGTGGTTTTGGCGGAGCCTACGAGCAGTACTTC. Amino acid sequence: CAISGFGGAYEQYF.

The chain has TRBV3-1 (or the pseudogene TRBV3-2) and TRBJ2-7; TRBD1 might be the D (6 bases). In germline, CDR1 is LGHDT, CDR2 YNNKEL (reference sequence). V lost 1 base and J lost 13, with 20 bases in between. The CDR3 has 14 residues. The CDR3 is CASSQGESGTRTYF. As DNA, the CDR3 is TGTGCCAGCAGCCAAGGCGAGTCCGGGACAAGGACCTACTTC.

In regard to this clone: Being one base from a much bigger clone, this may be a read error. At the DNA level, this CDR3 is encoded by other sequences in the same sample as well. V usage is TRBV7-9 and J usage is TRBJ1-1; D remains ambiguous. This CDR3 contains 12 residues. Per germline, CDR1 SEHNR and CDR2 FQNEAQ (reference sequence). V was clipped by 3 bases and J by 3 bases, with 5 bases between them. DNA for the CDR3: TGTGCCAGCAGCTTTGGGGACACTGAAGCTTTCTTT. It encodes CASSFGDTEAFF.

The CDR3 is CASSQVLTNTGELFF. The CDR3 coding sequence is TGCGCCAGCAGCCAAGTCCTGACGAACACCGGGGAGCTGTTTTTT. This sequence joins TRBV4-1 and TRBJ2-2; D is uncertain. V lost 1 base and J lost 0, with 6 bases in between. The CDR3 consists of 15 residues. Germline V gene lookup returns CDR1 MGHRA and CDR2 YSYEKL.

This chain links TRBV7-9 with TRBJ1-4; D ambiguous. CDR3 length equals 11 residues. Germline lookup yields CDR1 SEHNR and CDR2 FQNEAQ (reference sequence). The V end lost 2 bases, the J end lost 5 bases, and 0 bases lay between the germline ends. DNA of the CDR3: TGTGCCAGCAGCTTAAATGAAAAACTGTTTTTT. It is translated as CASSLNEKLFF.

J is TRBJ2-5 and V is TRBV6-6, with 16 bases that match TRBD2. CDR3 length: 17 residues. Trimming took 5 bases from V and 5 from J; bases not matched to a gene: 8. The germline gives CDR1 MNHNY, CDR2 SVGAGI (reference sequence). CDR3 nucleotides: TGTGCCAGCAGTCCCGGGACTAGCGGGGGGGCCCTGGAGACCCAGTACTTC. The encoded protein is CASSPGTSGGALETQYF.

Comments on this clone: This sample includes further DNA sequences coding for the same CDR3. The rearrangement links TRBV5-1 to TRBJ2-7; 7 positions match TRBD2. There are 15 residues in the CDR3. Losses at the gene ends were 0 bases for V and 0 bases for J; bases not matched to a gene: 3. Germline CDR1 and CDR2: SGHRS and YFSETQ. The CDR3 bases are TGCGCCAGCAGCTTGGGGACGGGGGGCTCCTACGAGCAGTACTTC. Encoded protein: CASSLGTGGSYEQYF.

J is TRBJ2-2 and V is TRBV5-1; D uncertain. The germline V and J ends were trimmed by 2 bases and 6 bases, with 8 bases remaining between them. Germline CDR1 and CDR2: SGHRS and YFSETQ. The length of the CDR3 is 13 residues. The CDR3: CASSFEFSGELFF. CDR3 in DNA: TGCGCCAGCAGCTTCGAGTTTTCCGGGGAGCTGTTTTTT.

The chain uses TRBV24-1 and TRBJ1-5; D gene uncertain. Germline CDR1 is KGHDR and CDR2 is SFDVKD. V was pared by 5 bases and J by 0 bases, with 4 bases between. The CDR3 is 13 amino acids. CDR3 region: CATSGDSNQPQHF. The CDR3 bases are TGTGCCACCAGTGGAGATAGCAATCAGCCCCAGCATTTT.

This clone was counted a few times. V is TRBV6-5 and J is TRBJ1-6; 9 bases are a match to TRBD1. V was pared by 2 bases and J by 10 bases, with 3 bases of the junction left unmatched. CDR1 is MNHEY and CDR2 is SVGAGI in the germline V gene. The CDR3 loop spans 14 amino acids. CDR3 amino acids: CASSYGTGKSPLHF. In DNA form, the CDR3 reads TGTGCCAGCAGTTACGGGACAGGGAAATCACCCCTCCACTTT.